The 3 T cell receptor beta chains below all came from one sample that was sequenced in a study of shared clonotypes between healthy human individuals. Profiled with immunoSEQ multiplex PCR; TCRdb holds only in-frame clones, not every one. The sample shows over a million clones, around three quarters of them seen only once. The sequencing input was memory CD4+ T cells from PBMCs. As for subset: CD45RA-negative fraction. Receptors were obtained from a man in his late teens or twenties in good health. Some clones in this sample may be carry-over from other donors' samples.

Only one count was recorded for this clone. Other nucleotide sequences in the sample specify the same CDR3. This chain links TRBV27 with TRBJ1-1; D is uncertain. The CDR3 contains 13 residues. Germline V gives CDR1 MNHEY, CDR2 SMNVEV (reference sequence). The V and J ends lost 5 bases and 1 base respectively, with 8 bases between them. CDR3 coding DNA: TGTGCCAGCAGTCCTCGGGGGAACACTGAAGCTTTCTTT. Amino acids: CASSPRGNTEAFF.

The rearrangement uses TRBV28 and TRBJ2-1, with 7 bases fitting TRBD1. Trimming at V came to 8 bases and at J to 7 bases, leaving 14 bases not matched to a gene. This CDR3 has 15 amino acids. Germline loops: CDR1 MDHEN, CDR2 SYDVKM. The CDR3 region is CASRTGQSMANEQFF. The CDR3 bases are TGTGCCAGCCGCACGGGACAGTCGATGGCTAATGAGCAGTTCTTC.

The V gene is TRBV2, the J gene TRBJ1-2; 7 positions match TRBD1. The ends lost 5 bases at V and 4 bases at J; junction bases unmatched: 7. Germline V gene data show CDR1 as SNHLY and CDR2 as FYNNEI. The CDR3 consists of 14 residues. The CDR3 nucleotides are TGTGCCAGCAGTCGAGCGGGACAGTTCTATGGCTACACCTTC. Translating gives CASSRAGQFYGYTF.